A selection of T cell receptor beta chains follows, all from one sample in a study of shared clonotypes between healthy human individuals. Measured with immunoSEQ multiplex PCR; TCRdb has only the in-frame clones, and not every one. The sample contains approximately 2.4 million clones, around 95% of which appear only once. The sequencing input was naive CD4+ T cells sorted from blood. These receptor sequences come from a man younger than 35 in good health. Each CDR3 is given with its conserved first and last residue.

V	J	CDR3
TRBV2	TRBJ2-7	CASAWLAGGKYF
TRBV28	TRBJ2-2	CASSFQGDTGELFF
TRBV7-9	TRBJ2-5	CASNPGQSPQETQYF
TRBV6-5	TRBJ1-4	CASSSVGGAVEKLFF
TRBV6-5	TRBJ1-3	CASSRSSGNTIYF
TRBV7-8	TRBJ2-2	CASSLALGQGPGELFF
TRBV30	TRBJ2-1	CAWSSLDNEQFF
TRBV4-2	TRBJ2-3	CASSQGADTQYF
TRBV30	TRBJ1-6	CASTSPPTPLHF
TRBV10-3	TRBJ1-1	CAISKAGTIPQVGTEAFF
TRBV11-2	TRBJ2-7	CASSLAGGNEQYF
TRBV19	TRBJ1-5	CASSLLGEQPQHF
TRBV10-3	TRBJ1-2	CATRTGTINYGYTF
TRBV5-8	TRBJ1-3	CASSSGGNTIYF
TRBV5-1	TRBJ2-5	CASLSGETQYF
TRBV5-1	TRBJ2-2	CASSLEGRGNTGELFF
TRBV14	TRBJ2-7	CASSQEDFYEQYF
TRBV9	TRBJ2-3	CASSAGLAGVTHTQYF
TRBV5-4	TRBJ2-5	CASSLRGLWGLETQYF
TRBV7-2	TRBJ1-2	CASSLVDYGYTF
TRBV27	TRBJ1-1	CASSLKGHTEAFF
TRBV30	TRBJ2-5	CAWTGLQETQYF
TRBV9	TRBJ2-5	CASSGTSGGETQYF
TRBV28	TRBJ1-6	CASSLSGVVRSPLHF
TRBV11-3	TRBJ2-2	CASSLGTSGRNGELFF
TRBV28	TRBJ2-7	CASSAPGQDSYEQYF
TRBV5-4	TRBJ1-2	CASSLGDTNYGYTF
TRBV2	TRBJ2-5	CASRPPREVETQYF
TRBV19	TRBJ2-2	CASSIGPNTGELFF
TRBV12-5	TRBJ1-5	CAISSSEQPQHF
TRBV5-4	TRBJ2-5	CASTSGREGRETQYF
TRBV5-1	TRBJ2-7	CASSLDLEQYF
TRBV6-8	TRBJ2-7	CASSYSFTVLYEQYF
TRBV5-1	TRBJ2-7	CASSLELAGGLSYEQYF
TRBV27	TRBJ2-7	CASSFKAGGPYEQYF
TRBV10-3	TRBJ2-5	CAISPGLAGGVETQYF
TRBV27	TRBJ2-7	CASSLSTGYPYEQYF
TRBV9	TRBJ1-2	CASSVTGKATNYGYTF
TRBV28	TRBJ1-6	CASSFPGANNSPLHF
TRBV5-1	TRBJ2-7	CASRDGQPGLYEQYF
TRBV28	TRBJ2-7	CASSPYGGGYEQYF
TRBV5-1	TRBJ1-5	CASSLEGAHGNQPQHF
TRBV28	-	CASSAGTYEQYF
TRBV11-2	TRBJ1-4	CASSLDRGNEKLFF
TRBV5-4	TRBJ2-2	CASSYGQGAGGELFF
TRBV7-9	TRBJ2-1	CASSLVGTSGRLVNEQFF
TRBV6-5	TRBJ2-7	CASSYAIYEQYF
TRBV5-1	TRBJ1-2	CASSLDSGSGLGYTF